This TCR beta chain was observed in a study of T cells in Graves' hyperthyroidism and ophthalmopathy. Study details: The initial diagnosis was the point when peripheral blood was collected, ahead of any treatment.

CDR1 DFQATT and CDR2 SNEGSKA come from the germline V gene (reference sequence). This CDR3 has 12 residues. Regarding this clonotype: Its specificity is unknown.

Uncontrolled infection, other autoimmune disease, pregnancy and lactation each barred patients from inclusion. There were TCR beta CDR3 regions amplified from RNA transcripts. Researchers ran a first-round RT-PCR on the TCR CDR3 using the HTBI primer set. TCRdb called the multiplex PCR reads again in MiXCR, with one record for every CDR3 protein. Here the sample spans a few hundred thousand distinct CDR3 sequences, around 14% being singletons. General study results and limits: It was a median around seven months before onset that the model predicted ophthalmopathy.

This sequence joins TRBV20-1 and TRBJ1-3; 9 nucleotides align to TRBD1. This TCR came from a woman aged 25 to 39 with Graves' hyperthyroidism. Sequencing was performed on blood. The DNA of the CDR3 is TGCAAACAGGGGGCAGATAGAAACACCATATATTTT. As protein: CKQGADRNTIYF.